Reported below is one T cell receptor (beta chain). TCRdb keeps only in-frame clones here, not all; method: immunoSEQ multiplex PCR. The sample includes approximately 23,000 clones, approximately 94% seen only once; the top ten take 22%. The CDR3 extends over 14 amino acids. Germline CDR1 SGHVS, CDR2 FNYEAQ. Trimming took 4 bases from V and 1 from J, leaving 11 bases between them. This entry comes from a study of chemoradiotherapy in HPV16-positive cancers. The receptor comes from a human donor with HPV-associated anogenital cancer. V gene TRBV7-6 combines with J gene TRBJ2-7; D perhaps matches TRBD2 (5 bases). The source was blood, collected from a patient who underwent chemoradiotherapy. As DNA, the CDR3 is TGTGCCAGCAGCTCCGGGATCGGTTCCTACGAGCAGTACTTC. It specifies CASSSGIGSYEQYF.